A single sample is the source of the 7 T cell receptor beta chains below, sequenced in a study of blood T cell repertoires in COVID-19 (dated by TCRdb to 2020 to 2021). Libraries were built with the immunoSEQ multiplex PCR assay. Not all clones reach the TCRdb copy of this immuneACCESS table, which keeps in-frame sequences only. Checked studies attribute under half of the gap to unresolved V genes and leave the rest unexplained. The sample yields some 150,000 clones; 80% to 90% were counted once. The ten largest account for approximately 1.5% of the sample. Input material: peripheral blood. Receptors originate from a woman in her sixties or seventies with acute or convalescent COVID-19.

The chain has TRBV19 and TRBJ1-5, with 9 bases that match TRBD1. The germline V gene has CDR1 LNHDA and CDR2 SQIVND (reference sequence). The CDR3 totals 17 residues. The V gene end was trimmed by 7 bases and the J gene end by 0 bases; junction bases not matched to a gene: 10. The CDR3 is CASNPRTGVYSNQPQHF. For the CDR3, the DNA is TGTGCCAGTAACCCCCGGACAGGGGTCTATAGCAATCAGCCCCAGCATTTT.

The V and J genes are TRBV28 and TRBJ2-3; D is ambiguous. CDR3 size: 12 residues. V dropped 10 bases and J dropped 4 bases, with 12 bases sitting between them. Germline loops: CDR1 MDHEN, CDR2 SYDVKM. The CDR3 nucleotides are TGTGCCATCGGTTCGGTGGCAGATACGCAGTATTTT. Translating gives CAIGSVADTQYF.

The chain is built from TRBV19 and TRBJ1-1; D call uncertain. This CDR3 has 13 amino acids. With 8 bases removed from V and 2 bases from J, the gap between germline ends came to 12 bases. Germline-derived CDR1 and CDR2 are LNHDA and SQIVND (reference sequence). CDR3 sequence: CASEGRPNTEAFF. The CDR3 DNA is TGTGCCAGTGAGGGCAGGCCCAACACTGAAGCTTTCTTT.

Details on this clone: Germline and junction disagree at one end, which may indicate a read error. This rearrangement joins TRBV19 to TRBJ1-4; no definite D call. Germline-derived CDR1 and CDR2 are LNHDA and SQIVND (reference sequence). There are 14 residues in the CDR3. CDR3 nucleotides: TGTGCCAGTACTATAGACGGGGCTAATGAAAAACTGTTTTTT. Its protein product is CASTIDGANEKLFF.

J is TRBJ2-2 and V is TRBV12-5, with a weak D call TRBD2 (7 bases). CDR1 is LGHNT, CDR2 FRNRAP, per germline. V shed 0 bases and J shed 0 bases, with 8 bases lying between them. CDR3 length: 16 amino acids. CDR3 sequence: CASGLVGGANTGELFF. The CDR3 bases are TGTGCTAGTGGTTTGGTAGGGGGGGCGAACACCGGGGAGCTGTTTTTT.

This sequence joins TRBV27 and TRBJ1-5, with D maybe TRBD1 (5 bases). Deletions cut 8 bases from V and 2 bases from J, with 7 bases between. Per germline, CDR1 MNHEY and CDR2 SMNVEV (reference sequence). The CDR3 is made up of 12 amino acids. The CDR3 DNA is TGTGCCAGCGGGGGGGGCAATCAGCCCCAGCATTTT. Amino acid sequence: CASGGGNQPQHF.

V gene TRBV5-4 combines with J gene TRBJ2-3, with D tentatively TRBD2 (6 bases). V dropped 4 bases and J dropped 1 base, with 10 bases sitting between them. Germline V gene data show CDR1 as SGHNT and CDR2 as YYREEE (reference sequence). This CDR3 is 14 amino acids long. This CDR3 is CASSTERGTDTQYF. The CDR3 DNA sequence: TGTGCCAGCAGCACTGAGCGGGGCACAGATACGCAGTATTTT.